This T cell receptor (beta chain) was retrieved from a study of PD-1 blockade in classical Hodgkin lymphoma. Findings and caveats of the study: At baseline, newly diagnosed patients reportedly showed less TCR diversity than healthy donors.

Sequencing used immunoSEQ multiplex PCR; TCRdb keeps in-frame clones, though not all of them. The top ten hold 1% to 1.5% of the sample, which has about 20,000 clones, about 80% seen once. This clone was seen a few times. Its antigen remains unknown. Time point indicated: newly diagnosed, previously untreated cHL patient sample. Negative magnetic selection isolated CD4+ T cells from thawed PBMCs. Looked up from germline, CDR1 is LGHNA and CDR2 is YNFKEQ. V was clipped by 1 base and J by 4 bases, with 8 bases between them. The CDR3 loop spans 14 amino acids. The V call is TRBV4-2, the J call TRBJ1-3; D not certain. This clonotype was obtained from a human donor with classical Hodgkin lymphoma. Sequenced sample: CD4+ T cells from blood. The CDR3 region is CASSQGDGGNTIYF. The CDR3 DNA reads TGTGCCAGCAGCCAAGGAGATGGAGGAAACACCATATATTTT.